This TCR beta chain emerged from a study of CD8+ T cells in alopecia areata. About the study: Treated patients took oral tofacitinib at 5 to 10 mg twice daily.

Isolated RNA was reverse transcribed into cDNA used as the sequencing template. Produced via immunoSEQ multiplex PCR; TCRdb's table is partial and in-frame only. The table shows about 180,000 clones, with roughly 60% occurring only once. Germline values: CDR1 MNHNS, CDR2 SASEGT. The length of the CDR3 is 14 residues. V lost 1 base and J 4 bases, leaving 5 bases between the germline ends. The genes are TRBV6-1 and TRBJ1-6; D gene uncertain. Sequencing was performed on CD4+ T cells sorted from blood, taken at week 0. This receptor was taken from a human donor with alopecia areata. CDR3 coding DNA: TGTGCCAGCAGTGAAGGGCATTATAATTCACCCCTCCACTTT. Its protein product is CASSEGHYNSPLHF.